This is a list of T cell receptor beta chains from one sample in a study of glioma-infiltrating T cells. Each CDR3 protein is one row after TCRdb ran MiXCR on the multiplex PCR reads. The table lists over 90,000 distinct CDR3 sequences, 29% of them singletons. The specimen was glioma tissue, nonneoplastic brain tissue, or PBMCs (not recorded which). The receptor source for this set is a human donor with low-grade glioma or glioblastoma, undergoing nonglioma brain surgery, or in good health (not recorded which). Both conserved end residues are part of each CDR3. The order of the fields is V gene, D gene, clone size, J gene, CDR3 DNA, CDR3 protein. The D gene is left open where the match is weak. Where a row states a size, it is once, few, many or the class of an expanded clone; other rows omit it.

v_call: TRBV19
d_call: TRBD2
clone_size: .
j_call: TRBJ2-3
cdr3_nt: TGTGCCAGTAGCAAAAGGGCTAGCGGGGTCACAGATACGCAGTATTTT
cdr3_aa: CASSKRASGVTDTQYF

v_call: TRBV3-1
d_call: .
clone_size: .
j_call: TRBJ1-5
cdr3_nt: TGTGCCAGCACACTCTTTAGGAGTGGATGCGGTCAGCCCCAGCATTTT
cdr3_aa: CASTLFRSGCGQPQHF

v_call: TRBV30
d_call: .
clone_size: few
j_call: TRBJ2-7
cdr3_nt: TGTGCCCTGACAGTAGCCTCCTACGAGCAGTACTTC
cdr3_aa: CALTVASYEQYF

v_call: TRBV6-1
d_call: .
clone_size: many
j_call: TRBJ2-2
cdr3_nt: TGTGCCAGCAGCCTAGAAATCGGGGAGCTGTTTTTT
cdr3_aa: CASSLEIGELFF

v_call: TRBV5-1
d_call: .
clone_size: .
j_call: TRBJ1-3
cdr3_nt: TGCGCCAGCAGCTCCACAAACTCTGGAAACACCATATATTTT
cdr3_aa: CASSSTNSGNTIYF

v_call: TRBV12-3/TRBV12-4
d_call: .
clone_size: few
j_call: TRBJ2-4
cdr3_nt: TGTGCCAGCAGTTCGGACGTGCTGATAAACATTCAGTACTTC
cdr3_aa: CASSSDVLINIQYF

v_call: TRBV20-1
d_call: .
clone_size: many
j_call: TRBJ1-1
cdr3_nt: TGCAGTGCCCAACCGGGGGGTGAAGCTTTCTTT
cdr3_aa: CSAQPGGEAFF

v_call: TRBV4-1
d_call: TRBD1
clone_size: few
j_call: TRBJ2-5
cdr3_nt: TGCGCCAGCAGCCAAGGGGGACAGCCCTTACTAGAGACCCAGTACTTC
cdr3_aa: CASSQGGQPLLETQYF

v_call: TRBV5-1
d_call: .
clone_size: .
j_call: TRBJ2-5
cdr3_nt: TGCGCCAGCAGCTTGGGAAGTTTGCGGGAGACCCAGTACTTC
cdr3_aa: CASSLGSLRETQYF

v_call: TRBV20-1
d_call: TRBD1
clone_size: .
j_call: TRBJ1-1
cdr3_nt: TGCAGTGCCTGGACAGGGCAAGGGACGTACACTGAAGCTTTCTTT
cdr3_aa: CSAWTGQGTYTEAFF

v_call: TRBV15
d_call: TRBD1
clone_size: .
j_call: TRBJ2-2
cdr3_nt: TGTGCCACCAGCAGAGGGGACAGGGACAACACCGGGGAGCTGTTTTTT
cdr3_aa: CATSRGDRDNTGELFF

v_call: TRBV19
d_call: .
clone_size: .
j_call: TRBJ1-5
cdr3_nt: TGTGCCAGTAGTATAGCAGGGTACAATCAGCCCCAGCATTTT
cdr3_aa: CASSIAGYNQPQHF

v_call: TRBV4-3
d_call: TRBD1
clone_size: few
j_call: TRBJ2-1
cdr3_nt: TGCGCCAGCAGCCAAGCGGACAGGGCCAATGAGCAGTTCTTC
cdr3_aa: CASSQADRANEQFF

v_call: TRBV19
d_call: .
clone_size: few
j_call: TRBJ2-1
cdr3_nt: TGTGCCAGTAAGGCGCGGGGGACATACAATGAGCAGTTCTTC
cdr3_aa: CASKARGTYNEQFF

v_call: TRBV2
d_call: TRBD1
clone_size: .
j_call: TRBJ2-1
cdr3_nt: TGTGCCAGCATTCCGGGACAGCAATACAATGAGCAGTTCTTC
cdr3_aa: CASIPGQQYNEQFF

v_call: TRBV6-1
d_call: .
clone_size: many
j_call: TRBJ2-7
cdr3_nt: TGTGCCAGCAGTAACAGCCACGAGCAGTACTTC
cdr3_aa: CASSNSHEQYF

v_call: TRBV7-6
d_call: TRBD2
clone_size: .
j_call: TRBJ2-5
cdr3_nt: TGTGCCAGCAGCTTAGGTCTAGCGGGGGCCCAAGAGACCCAGTACTTC
cdr3_aa: CASSLGLAGAQETQYF

v_call: TRBV2
d_call: .
clone_size: many
j_call: TRBJ1-2
cdr3_nt: TGTGCCAGCAGTGAATGGGTCTATGGCTACACCTTC
cdr3_aa: CASSEWVYGYTF

v_call: TRBV20-1
d_call: .
clone_size: many
j_call: TRBJ2-1
cdr3_nt: TGCAGTGCAGGGCTCGACCCATACACGCCCAATGAGCAGTTCTTC
cdr3_aa: CSAGLDPYTPNEQFF

v_call: TRBV28
d_call: .
clone_size: many
j_call: TRBJ2-3
cdr3_nt: TGTGCCAGCACCCGTGGGACCAATGACGATACGCAGTATTTT
cdr3_aa: CASTRGTNDDTQYF

v_call: TRBV5-1
d_call: .
clone_size: .
j_call: TRBJ2-1
cdr3_nt: TGCGCCAGCAGCTTGGCCCACAGCTACAATGAGCAGTCCTTC
cdr3_aa: CASSLAHSYNEQSF

v_call: TRBV6-1
d_call: .
clone_size: many
j_call: TRBJ2-5
cdr3_nt: TGTGCCAGCAGTGAGGTCCCGGGCTACCAAGAGACCCAGTACTTC
cdr3_aa: CASSEVPGYQETQYF

v_call: TRBV11-2
d_call: .
clone_size: few
j_call: TRBJ1-5
cdr3_nt: TGTGCCAGCAGCCCTCGGGCAGATGATAGCAATCAGCCCCAGCATTTT
cdr3_aa: CASSPRADDSNQPQHF

v_call: TRBV7-2
d_call: .
clone_size: few
j_call: TRBJ1-2
cdr3_nt: TGTGCCAGCAGCTTAAACAGGGCAGGAGGCTACACCTTC
cdr3_aa: CASSLNRAGGYTF

v_call: TRBV19
d_call: TRBD1
clone_size: many
j_call: TRBJ2-4
cdr3_nt: TGTGCCAGTAGGAGACAGGGTCTAAACATTCAGTACTTC
cdr3_aa: CASRRQGLNIQYF

v_call: TRBV3-1
d_call: .
clone_size: .
j_call: TRBJ2-1
cdr3_nt: TGTGCCAGCAGCCAACGCGGGTCCTACAATGAGCAGTTCTTC
cdr3_aa: CASSQRGSYNEQFF

v_call: TRBV28
d_call: TRBD2
clone_size: many
j_call: TRBJ2-5
cdr3_nt: TGTGCCAGCAGTCCCTGGACTAGCGGGGAGAAAGAGACCCAGTACTTC
cdr3_aa: CASSPWTSGEKETQYF

v_call: TRBV9
d_call: TRBD2
clone_size: many
j_call: TRBJ2-1
cdr3_nt: TGTGCCAGCAGCTCTAATCCGGGGGGGGCCTGGGATGAGCAGTTCTTC
cdr3_aa: CASSSNPGGAWDEQFF

v_call: TRBV7-5
d_call: .
clone_size: many
j_call: TRBJ1-1
cdr3_nt: .
cdr3_aa: CISVPEALQGADTEAFF

v_call: TRBV7-2
d_call: TRBD1
clone_size: .
j_call: TRBJ1-5
cdr3_nt: TGTGCCAGCAGAGCAGGGGGCGCCAATGGCAATCAGCCCCAGCATTTT
cdr3_aa: CASRAGGANGNQPQHF

v_call: TRBV14
d_call: .
clone_size: few
j_call: TRBJ2-1
cdr3_nt: TGTGCCAGCAGCCAAGATTGGACGGGTGAGCAGTTCTTC
cdr3_aa: CASSQDWTGEQFF

v_call: TRBV20-1
d_call: .
clone_size: many
j_call: TRBJ1-5
cdr3_nt: TGCAGTGCTAGAGATGTGGGGGCAGTCAATCAGCCCCAGCATTTT
cdr3_aa: CSARDVGAVNQPQHF

v_call: TRBV2
d_call: TRBD1
clone_size: many
j_call: TRBJ1-2
cdr3_nt: TGTGCCAGCAAGGGACAGGGGGCGTCGAGCGGCTACACCTTC
cdr3_aa: CASKGQGASSGYTF

v_call: TRBV12-3/TRBV12-4
d_call: .
clone_size: .
j_call: TRBJ2-1
cdr3_nt: TGTGCCAGCAGTTTTGGGGGGCTCAATGAGCAGTTCTTC
cdr3_aa: CASSFGGLNEQFF

v_call: TRBV29-1
d_call: .
clone_size: .
j_call: TRBJ1-1
cdr3_nt: TGCAGCGTTGTTGCGGGAGAGGGCACTGAAGCTTTCTTT
cdr3_aa: CSVVAGEGTEAFF

v_call: TRBV6-1
d_call: TRBD1
clone_size: many
j_call: TRBJ1-2
cdr3_nt: TGTGCCAGCAGTTCCGGGACAGGGAGTAGGAGCTACACCTTC
cdr3_aa: CASSSGTGSRSYTF

v_call: TRBV20-1
d_call: .
clone_size: many
j_call: TRBJ1-1
cdr3_nt: TGCAGTGCCAGGGGCAGTGAGAACACTGAAGCTTTCTTT
cdr3_aa: CSARGSENTEAFF

v_call: TRBV14
d_call: .
clone_size: .
j_call: TRBJ2-3
cdr3_nt: TGTGCCAGCAGCCAAGGAGGGGGATATACGCAGTATTTT
cdr3_aa: CASSQGGGYTQYF

v_call: TRBV28
d_call: .
clone_size: many
j_call: TRBJ2-2
cdr3_nt: TGTGCCAGCAAGGGACACGCGAACACCGGGGAGCTGTTTTTT
cdr3_aa: CASKGHANTGELFF

v_call: TRBV6-1
d_call: TRBD1
clone_size: many
j_call: TRBJ1-1
cdr3_nt: TGTGCCATCAGGGGGCCAGGGGTGGGTACTGAAGCTTTCTTT
cdr3_aa: CAIRGPGVGTEAFF

v_call: TRBV18
d_call: .
clone_size: few
j_call: TRBJ1-5
cdr3_nt: TGTGCCAGCTCATTTCCTGGGCAGCCCCAGCATTTT
cdr3_aa: CASSFPGQPQHF

v_call: TRBV18
d_call: TRBD1
clone_size: few
j_call: TRBJ1-4
cdr3_nt: TGTGCCAGCTCAAGAAACGCAGGGGGGAATGAAAAACTGTTTTTT
cdr3_aa: CASSRNAGGNEKLFF

v_call: TRBV7-3
d_call: .
clone_size: .
j_call: TRBJ1-2
cdr3_nt: TGTGCCAGCAGCCCTACCATAACAGGACTATATGGCTACACCTTC
cdr3_aa: CASSPTITGLYGYTF

v_call: TRBV6-1
d_call: .
clone_size: many
j_call: TRBJ2-1
cdr3_nt: TGTGCCAGCAGTTATGAGCGGGCGTACAATGAGCAGTTCTTC
cdr3_aa: CASSYERAYNEQFF

v_call: TRBV6-1
d_call: TRBD1
clone_size: many
j_call: TRBJ2-1
cdr3_nt: TGTGCCAGCAGGCGACAGGACAGGGGCGATGAGCAGTTCTTC
cdr3_aa: CASRRQDRGDEQFF

v_call: TRBV2
d_call: .
clone_size: .
j_call: TRBJ2-1
cdr3_nt: TGTGCCAGCAGTGAACGGCAGGGAAGATACAATGAGCAGTTCTTC
cdr3_aa: CASSERQGRYNEQFF

v_call: TRBV7-9
d_call: TRBD2
clone_size: .
j_call: TRBJ2-1
cdr3_nt: TGTGCCAGCAGCGGATACGGACTAGCGGGGACCTACAATGAGCAGTTCTTC
cdr3_aa: CASSGYGLAGTYNEQFF

v_call: TRBV6-2/TRBV6-3
d_call: .
clone_size: many
j_call: TRBJ2-3
cdr3_nt: TGTGCCAGCAGTTACCCCTCCGATACGCAGTATTTT
cdr3_aa: CASSYPSDTQYF

v_call: TRBV6-5
d_call: .
clone_size: .
j_call: TRBJ1-1
cdr3_nt: TGTGCCAGCAGCCCGGTCTCAAACACTGAATCTTTCTTC
cdr3_aa: CASSPVSNTESFF

v_call: TRBV5-4
d_call: .
clone_size: .
j_call: TRBJ1-5
cdr3_nt: TGTGCCAGCAGCTTGGGTACGGAGAGCAATCAGCCCCAGCATTTT
cdr3_aa: CASSLGTESNQPQHF

v_call: TRBV14
d_call: .
clone_size: few
j_call: TRBJ1-4
cdr3_nt: TGTGCCAGCAGCCAAGAGAAGGTCGCGAATGAAAAACTGTTTTTT
cdr3_aa: CASSQEKVANEKLFF